This record covers a single TCR beta chain. No cognate antigen has been identified for it. Base qualities were left out, and no much larger clone turns up one base away. This sample was taken from a study of blood T cell repertoires in COVID-19 (dated by TCRdb to the early 2020s). In terms of the full investigation: Collaborator samples came from the United States, Italy and Spain and covered acute and convalescent phases of COVID-19. Where HLA class I and class II types were available, the types were taken from metadata supplied by the sample provider, not from assay-based typing. A de-identified subject ID, COVID-19 status, age in years and sex were almost always included in the sample metadata. The repertoires were released in a freely available public database intended as a resource for research on the immune response to SARS-CoV-2. The prospective study material was composed of cDNA or gDNA derived from T cells, B-cell-depleted T cells, or PBMCs. Subjects who had been exposed to COVID-19, were actively infected with it, or had recovered from it provided the deeply sampled blood TCRbeta repertoires that made up the dataset. The samples were drawn from the first 160 participants of the ongoing ImmuneRACE study and from 1,254 subjects provided by 6 global collaborators.

TCRbeta CDR3 regions were amplified from genomic DNA using the immunoSEQ Assay, a bias-controlled multiplex PCR. As for the original processing: The number of nucleated cells in each sample was estimated by amplification of reference gene primers within the assay. To quantify the absolute abundance of each unique TCRbeta CDR3 rearrangement, sequence reads were collapsed and filtered. For each sample, productive Simpson clonality was calculated as the square root of Simpson's diversity index over productive rearrangements. Sourced from immuneACCESS, this table was stored by TCRdb with only in-frame sequences that have V and J called. A share of the clones is absent; for the studies checked, an unresolved V gene accounts for under half, and the remainder has no known explanation. The DNA gave D and trimming, while V, J and clone size come from that table. A total of 150,000 or so clones appear in this sample, 84% of them only once. The top ten hold roughly 8% of the sample.

Samples from volunteer blood donors who had recovered from COVID-19 were contributed by a second Seattle source. Whole blood was collected in K2EDTA tubes by collaborating institutions according to the institutions' own protocols. For TCRbeta analysis, collaborators shipped samples in one of three forms: frozen whole blood, isolated PBMCs, or DNA extracted from either of those sample types. The germline V gene (reference sequence) yields LNHDA for CDR1 and SQIVND for CDR2. Trimming leaves V shorter by 6 bases and J shorter by 8 bases, with the junction holding 4 bases beyond the gene matches. The CDR3 goes from the cysteine to the phenylalanine over 14 residues. The kept DNA is CDR3 alone, 42 bases in frame from the first base. What the study reported, not specific to this receptor: Clinical and demographic metadata were provided uncurated, with the amount varying by source and participant.

The rearrangement combines TRBV19 with TRBJ2-1; 13 bases in the middle match TRBD2. The sequence was collected from a man aged 35 to 55 who had recovered from COVID-19. The sample taken for sequencing was peripheral blood. The nucleotides are TGTGCCAGTAGACGGACTAGCGGGAGCTATGAGCAGTTCTTC. This codes for CASRRTSGSYEQFF.